Listed here are 4 T cell receptor beta chains from one sample, sequenced in a study of T cell responses to AZD1222 COVID-19 vaccine. Some clones are missing from TCRdb's copy, which holds only in-frame ones; the method was immunoSEQ multiplex PCR. The data contain roughly 70,000 clones, roughly 80% of them singletons. This specimen was peripheral blood, taken on day 0 of AZD1222 vaccination. These receptors were taken from an adult in good health.

The chain combines TRBV19 with TRBJ2-1; 10 bases agree with TRBD2. The CDR3 has 15 amino acids. The germline V gene has CDR1 LNHDA and CDR2 SQIVND (reference sequence). V lost 6 bases to trimming and J lost 3 bases; unmatched junction nucleotides: 5. The CDR3 DNA follows: TGTGCCAGTAGCTACATAGCGGGGGGCTACAATGAGCAGTTCTTC. Protein: CASSYIAGGYNEQFF.

This clone was counted a few times. The chain recombines TRBV7-2 with TRBJ2-1; D assignment may be TRBD1 or TRBD2 (7 bases each). The CDR3 covers 15 residues. Trimming removed 8 bases at V and 5 bases at J, with 19 bases between. CDR1 is SGHTA, CDR2 FQGNSA, per germline. The CDR3 DNA sequence: TGTGCCAGCGGGGAGGGGGCGATTTTTAACAATGAGCAGTTCTTC. Encoded protein: CASGEGAIFNNEQFF.

The CDR3 DNA sequence: TGCGCCAGCAGCCAAGATCCGGGGGCGGCTGGCTACACCTTC. This translates into CASSQDPGAAGYTF. The chain combines TRBV4-3 with TRBJ1-2, with D perhaps matching TRBD1 (6 bases). Per the germline V gene, CDR1 is LGHNA and CDR2 is YSLEER. CDR3 length equals 14 residues. Trimming cost V 0 bases and J 7 bases, with 12 bases left between them.

V and J are TRBV7-2 and TRBJ1-4; the D is unclear. V was clipped by 1 base and J by 9 bases, with 12 bases between them. Germline CDR1 SGHTA, CDR2 FQGNSA. This CDR3 region has 14 residues. The CDR3 here is CASSLGGSDQKLFF. The CDR3 coding sequence is TGTGCCAGCAGCTTAGGGGGAAGTGATCAAAAACTGTTTTTT.